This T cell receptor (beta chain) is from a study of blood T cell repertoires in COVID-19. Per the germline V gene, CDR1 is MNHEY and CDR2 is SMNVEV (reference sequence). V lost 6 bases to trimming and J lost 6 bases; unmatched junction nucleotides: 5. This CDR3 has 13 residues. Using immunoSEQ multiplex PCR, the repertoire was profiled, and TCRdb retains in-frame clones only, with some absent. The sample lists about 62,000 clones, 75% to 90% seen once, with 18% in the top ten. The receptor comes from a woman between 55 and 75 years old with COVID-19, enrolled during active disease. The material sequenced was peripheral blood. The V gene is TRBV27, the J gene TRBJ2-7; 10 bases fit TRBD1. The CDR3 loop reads CASSQGTGVEQYF. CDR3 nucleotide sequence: TGTGCCAGCAGCCAGGGGACAGGGGTCGAGCAGTACTTC.